This T cell receptor (beta chain) was captured by sequencing in a study of T cell responses to AZD1222 COVID-19 vaccine. General study findings and limits: The breadth and depth of Spike-specific TCRs increased once two AZD1222 doses had been given. Baseline serostatus was positive in only five to seven AZD1222 recipients. Repertoire sampling occurred only after the peak T cell response.

Profiled with immunoSEQ multiplex PCR; TCRdb holds only in-frame clones, not every one. The repertoire includes roughly 140,000 clones, around nine tenths of them detected once, and 2.8% sits in the top ten. As regards this clone: Antigen specificity is unknown.

Specimen: peripheral blood, collected on day 0 of MenACWY control vaccination. The source is an adult in good health.

The CDR3 region has the DNA TGTGCCAGCAGCTTATTCCTAGGGTACGAGCAGTACTTC. Residues: CASSLFLGYEQYF. This chain joins TRBV11-1 and TRBJ2-7, with D unresolved. V lost 2 bases to trimming and J lost 4 bases, with 9 bases between them. Looked up from germline, CDR1 is SGHAT and CDR2 is FQDESV (reference sequence). The CDR3 spans 13 residues.